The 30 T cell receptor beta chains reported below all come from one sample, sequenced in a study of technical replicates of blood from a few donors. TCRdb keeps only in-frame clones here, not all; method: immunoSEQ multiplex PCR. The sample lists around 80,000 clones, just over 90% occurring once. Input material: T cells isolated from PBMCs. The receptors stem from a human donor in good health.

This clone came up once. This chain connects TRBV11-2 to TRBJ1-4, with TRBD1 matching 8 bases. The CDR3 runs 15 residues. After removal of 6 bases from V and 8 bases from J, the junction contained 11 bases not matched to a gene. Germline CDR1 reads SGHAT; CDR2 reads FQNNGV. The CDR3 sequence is CASRSPGGLLEKLFF. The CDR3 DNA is TGTGCCAGCAGGTCCCCAGGGGGCTTGTTGGAAAAACTGTTTTTT.

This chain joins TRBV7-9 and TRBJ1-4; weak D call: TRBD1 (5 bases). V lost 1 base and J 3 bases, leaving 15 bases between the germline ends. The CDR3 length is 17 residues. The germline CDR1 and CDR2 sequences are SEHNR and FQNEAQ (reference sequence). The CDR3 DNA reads TGTGCCAGCAGCTTAGGCTCAGGGTTTGGGGCTAATGAAAAACTGTTTTTT. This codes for CASSLGSGFGANEKLFF.

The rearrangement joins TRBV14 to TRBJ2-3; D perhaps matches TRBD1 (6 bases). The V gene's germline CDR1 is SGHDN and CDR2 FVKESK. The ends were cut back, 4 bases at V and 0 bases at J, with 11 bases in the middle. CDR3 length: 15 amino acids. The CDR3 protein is CASSRLDRSTDTQYF. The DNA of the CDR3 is TGTGCCAGCAGCCGTTTGGACAGAAGCACAGATACGCAGTATTTT.

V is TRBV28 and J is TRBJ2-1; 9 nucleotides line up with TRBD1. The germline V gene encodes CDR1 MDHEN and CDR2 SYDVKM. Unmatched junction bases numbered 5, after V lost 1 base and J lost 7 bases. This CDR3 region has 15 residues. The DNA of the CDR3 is TGTGCCAGCAGTTTATACAGGGGGCAATTGAATGAGCAGTTCTTC. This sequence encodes CASSLYRGQLNEQFF.

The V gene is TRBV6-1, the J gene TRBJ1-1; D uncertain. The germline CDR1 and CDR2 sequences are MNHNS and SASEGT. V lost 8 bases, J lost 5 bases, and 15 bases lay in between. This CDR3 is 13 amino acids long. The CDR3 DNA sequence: TGTGCCAGCGCCTATACGAAACGGACTGAAGCTTTCTTT. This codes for CASAYTKRTEAFF.

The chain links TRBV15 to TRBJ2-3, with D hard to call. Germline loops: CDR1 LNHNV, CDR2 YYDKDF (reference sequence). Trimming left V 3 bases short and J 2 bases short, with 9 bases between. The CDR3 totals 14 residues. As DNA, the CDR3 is TGTGCCACCAGCAGCCAGGATACCACAGATACGCAGTATTTT. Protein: CATSSQDTTDTQYF.

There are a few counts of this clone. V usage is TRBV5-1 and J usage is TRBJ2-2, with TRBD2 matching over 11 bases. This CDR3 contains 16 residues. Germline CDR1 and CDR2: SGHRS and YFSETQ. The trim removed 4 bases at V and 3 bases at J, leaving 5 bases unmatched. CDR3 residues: CASSILAGGDTGELFF. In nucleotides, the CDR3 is TGCGCCAGCAGCATCCTAGCGGGGGGTGACACCGGGGAGCTGTTTTTT.

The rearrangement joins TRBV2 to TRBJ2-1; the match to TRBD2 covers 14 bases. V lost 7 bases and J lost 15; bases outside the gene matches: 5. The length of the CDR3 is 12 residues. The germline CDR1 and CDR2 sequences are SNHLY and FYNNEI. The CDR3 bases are TGTGCCAGCACCAGACTAGCGGGAGGGCTGTTCTTC. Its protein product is CASTRLAGGLFF.

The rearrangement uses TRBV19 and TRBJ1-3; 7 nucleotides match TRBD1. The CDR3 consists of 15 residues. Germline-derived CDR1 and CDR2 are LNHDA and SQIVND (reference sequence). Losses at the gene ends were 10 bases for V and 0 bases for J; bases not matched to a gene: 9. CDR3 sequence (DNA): TGTGCCACCATCCCGGGACAGCTCTCTGGAAACACCATATATTTT. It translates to CATIPGQLSGNTIYF.

The CDR3 is CASSFRGRGYEQYF. The CDR3 DNA follows: TGTGCCAGCAGTTTCAGAGGCAGGGGGTACGAGCAGTACTTC. V is TRBV2 and J is TRBJ2-7; 7 bases agree with TRBD1. The CDR3 has 14 residues. Trimming cost V 5 bases and J 4 bases; bases outside gene matches: 8. Germline CDR1 SNHLY, CDR2 FYNNEI.

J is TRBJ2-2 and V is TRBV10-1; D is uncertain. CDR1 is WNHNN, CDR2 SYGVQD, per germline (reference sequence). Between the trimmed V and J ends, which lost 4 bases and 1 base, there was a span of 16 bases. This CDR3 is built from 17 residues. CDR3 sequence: CASSVERSTWNTGELFF. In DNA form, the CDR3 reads TGCGCCAGCAGTGTTGAGAGATCGACTTGGAACACCGGGGAGCTGTTTTTT.

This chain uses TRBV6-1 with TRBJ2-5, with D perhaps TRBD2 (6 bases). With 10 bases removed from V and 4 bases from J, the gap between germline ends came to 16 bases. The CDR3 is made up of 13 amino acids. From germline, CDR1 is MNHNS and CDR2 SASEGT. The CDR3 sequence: CATRDFERETQYF. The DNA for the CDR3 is TGTGCCACTCGGGACTTTGAGAGAGAGACCCAGTACTTC.

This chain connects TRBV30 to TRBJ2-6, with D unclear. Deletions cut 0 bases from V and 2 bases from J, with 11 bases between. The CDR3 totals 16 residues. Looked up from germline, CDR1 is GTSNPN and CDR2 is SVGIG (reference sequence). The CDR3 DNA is TGTGCCTGGAGTGTCGTATCTTCGGCTGGGGCCAACGTCCTGACTTTC. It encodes CAWSVVSSAGANVLTF.

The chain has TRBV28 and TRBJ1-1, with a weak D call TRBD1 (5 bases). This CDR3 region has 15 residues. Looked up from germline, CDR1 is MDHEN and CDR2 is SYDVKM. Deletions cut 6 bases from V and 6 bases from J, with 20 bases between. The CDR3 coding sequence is TGTGCCAGCAGGGCGGGGGGGTTCGTATCGGCTGAAGCTTTCTTT. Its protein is CASRAGGFVSAEAFF.

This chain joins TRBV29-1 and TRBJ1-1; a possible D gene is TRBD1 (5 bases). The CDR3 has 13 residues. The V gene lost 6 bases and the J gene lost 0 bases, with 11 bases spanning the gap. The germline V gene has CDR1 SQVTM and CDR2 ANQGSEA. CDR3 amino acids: CSVRVGLNTEAFF. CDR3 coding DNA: TGCAGCGTCAGGGTAGGTTTGAACACTGAAGCTTTCTTT.

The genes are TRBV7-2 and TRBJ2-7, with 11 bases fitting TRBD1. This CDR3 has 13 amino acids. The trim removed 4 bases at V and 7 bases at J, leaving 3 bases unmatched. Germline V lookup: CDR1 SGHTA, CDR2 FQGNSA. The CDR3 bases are TGTGCCAGCAGCTCGGACAGGGGGCTGGAGCAGTACTTC. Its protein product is CASSSDRGLEQYF.

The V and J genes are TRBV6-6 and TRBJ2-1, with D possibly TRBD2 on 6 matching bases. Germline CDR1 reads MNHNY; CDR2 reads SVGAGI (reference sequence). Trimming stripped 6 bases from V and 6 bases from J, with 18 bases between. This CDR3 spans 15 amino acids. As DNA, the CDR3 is TGTGCCAGCAGCAGAGCGGGTAGGGGCCTCAATGAGCAGTTCTTC. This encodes CASSRAGRGLNEQFF.

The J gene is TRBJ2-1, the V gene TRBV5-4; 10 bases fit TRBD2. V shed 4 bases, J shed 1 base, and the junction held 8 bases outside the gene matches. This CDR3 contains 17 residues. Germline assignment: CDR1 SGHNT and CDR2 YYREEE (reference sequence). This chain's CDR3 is CASSVESGRVSYNEQFF. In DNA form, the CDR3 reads TGTGCCAGCAGCGTTGAAAGCGGGAGGGTGTCCTACAATGAGCAGTTCTTC.

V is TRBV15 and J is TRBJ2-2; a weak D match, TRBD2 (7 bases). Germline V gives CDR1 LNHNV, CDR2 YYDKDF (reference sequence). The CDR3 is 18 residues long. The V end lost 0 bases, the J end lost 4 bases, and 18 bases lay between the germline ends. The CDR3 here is CATSRDSSGIGGTGELFF. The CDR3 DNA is TGTGCCACCAGCAGAGATTCAAGCGGGATAGGGGGCACCGGGGAGCTGTTTTTT.

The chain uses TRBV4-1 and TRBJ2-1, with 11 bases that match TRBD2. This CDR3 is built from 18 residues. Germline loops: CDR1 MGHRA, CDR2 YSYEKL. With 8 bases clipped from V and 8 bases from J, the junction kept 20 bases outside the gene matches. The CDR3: CASRPGLAVSPRADEQFF. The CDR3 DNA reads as TGCGCCAGCCGCCCGGGACTAGCGGTCTCTCCTCGTGCGGATGAGCAGTTCTTC.

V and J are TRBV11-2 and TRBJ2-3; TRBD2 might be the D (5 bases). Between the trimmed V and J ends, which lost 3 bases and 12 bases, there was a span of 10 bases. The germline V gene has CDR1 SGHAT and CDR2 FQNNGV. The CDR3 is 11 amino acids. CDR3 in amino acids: CASSFGGLQYF. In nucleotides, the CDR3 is TGTGCCAGCAGCTTTGGCGGGCTTCAGTATTTT. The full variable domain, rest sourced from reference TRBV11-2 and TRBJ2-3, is EAGVAQSPRYKIIEKRQSVAFWCNPISGHATLYWYQQILGQGPKLLIQFQNNGVVDDSQLPKDRFSAERLKGVDSTLKIQPAKLEDSAVYLCASSFGGLQYFGPGTRLTVL.

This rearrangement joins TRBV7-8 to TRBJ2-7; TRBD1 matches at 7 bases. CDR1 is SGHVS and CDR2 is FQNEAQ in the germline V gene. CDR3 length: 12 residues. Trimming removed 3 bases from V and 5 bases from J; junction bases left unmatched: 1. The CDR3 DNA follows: TGTGCCAGCAGCTTCGACAGGGACGAGCAGTACTTC. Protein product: CASSFDRDEQYF.

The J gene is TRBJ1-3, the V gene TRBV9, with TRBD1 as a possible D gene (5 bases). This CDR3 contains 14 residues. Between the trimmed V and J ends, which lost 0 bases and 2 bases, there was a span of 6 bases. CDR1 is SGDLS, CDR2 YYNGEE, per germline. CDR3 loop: CASSVGGAGNTIYF. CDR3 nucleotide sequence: TGTGCCAGCAGCGTAGGGGGGGCTGGAAACACCATATATTTT.

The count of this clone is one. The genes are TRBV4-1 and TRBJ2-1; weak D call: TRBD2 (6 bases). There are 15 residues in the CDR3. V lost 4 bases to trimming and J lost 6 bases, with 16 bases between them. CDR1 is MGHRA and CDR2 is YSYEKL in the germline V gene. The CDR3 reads CASSPGGGTGNEQFF. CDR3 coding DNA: TGCGCCAGCAGCCCCGGGGGTGGGACGGGCAATGAGCAGTTCTTC.

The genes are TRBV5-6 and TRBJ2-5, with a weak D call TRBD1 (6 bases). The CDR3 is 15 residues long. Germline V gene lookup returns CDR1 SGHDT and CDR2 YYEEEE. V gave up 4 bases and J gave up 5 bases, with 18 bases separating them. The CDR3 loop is CASSPSYRVSETQYF. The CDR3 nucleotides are TGTGCCAGCAGCCCCTCGTACAGGGTATCGGAGACCCAGTACTTC.

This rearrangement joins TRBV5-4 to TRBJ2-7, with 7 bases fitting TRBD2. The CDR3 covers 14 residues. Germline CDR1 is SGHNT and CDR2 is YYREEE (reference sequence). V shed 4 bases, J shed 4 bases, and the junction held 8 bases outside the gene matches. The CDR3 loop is CASSPWQGGYEQYF. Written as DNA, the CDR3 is TGTGCCAGCAGCCCCTGGCAGGGAGGGTACGAGCAGTACTTC.

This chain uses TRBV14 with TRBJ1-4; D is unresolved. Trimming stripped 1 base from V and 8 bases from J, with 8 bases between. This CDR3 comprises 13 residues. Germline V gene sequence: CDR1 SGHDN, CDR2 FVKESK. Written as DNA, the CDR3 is TGTGCCAGCAGCCAAGTGACTGAGGAAAAACTGTTTTTT. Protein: CASSQVTEEKLFF.

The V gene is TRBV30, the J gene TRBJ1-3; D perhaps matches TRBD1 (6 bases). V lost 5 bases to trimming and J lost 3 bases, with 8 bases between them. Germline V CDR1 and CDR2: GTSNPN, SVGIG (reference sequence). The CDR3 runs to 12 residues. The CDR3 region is CAWGQSGNTIYF. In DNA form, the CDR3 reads TGTGCCTGGGGACAGAGTGGAAACACCATATATTTT.

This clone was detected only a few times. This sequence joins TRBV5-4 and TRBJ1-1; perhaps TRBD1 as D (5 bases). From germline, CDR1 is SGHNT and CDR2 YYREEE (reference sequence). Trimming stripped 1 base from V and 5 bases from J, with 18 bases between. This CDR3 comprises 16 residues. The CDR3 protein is CASSLSVGTVWTEAFF. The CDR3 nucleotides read TGTGCCAGCAGCTTGTCGGTGGGGACTGTATGGACTGAAGCTTTCTTT.

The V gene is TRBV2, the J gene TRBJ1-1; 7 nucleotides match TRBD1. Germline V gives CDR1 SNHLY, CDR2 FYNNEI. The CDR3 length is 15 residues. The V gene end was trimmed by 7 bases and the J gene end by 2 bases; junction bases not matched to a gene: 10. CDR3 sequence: CASMKGGGVNTEAFF. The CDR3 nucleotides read TGTGCCAGCATGAAAGGAGGGGGCGTTAACACTGAAGCTTTCTTT.